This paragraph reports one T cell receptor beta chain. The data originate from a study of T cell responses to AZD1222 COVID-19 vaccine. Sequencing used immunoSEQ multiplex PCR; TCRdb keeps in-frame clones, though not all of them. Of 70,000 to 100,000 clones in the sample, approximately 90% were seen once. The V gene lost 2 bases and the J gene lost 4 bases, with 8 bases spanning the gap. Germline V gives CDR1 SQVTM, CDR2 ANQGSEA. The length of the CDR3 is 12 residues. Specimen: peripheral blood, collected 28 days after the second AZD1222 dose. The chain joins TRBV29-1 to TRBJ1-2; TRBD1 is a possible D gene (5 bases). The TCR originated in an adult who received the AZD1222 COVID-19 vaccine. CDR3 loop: CSVESTAYGYTF. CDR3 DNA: TGCAGCGTTGAATCGACAGCCTATGGCTACACCTTC.